This T cell receptor (beta chain) was identified in a study of cytomegalovirus exposure and HLA in healthy donors. Study-wide points: TCR beta chains numbering some 160 were designated cytomegalovirus-associated.

Primers included in the PCR were 60 Vbeta and 13 Jbeta primers. Some clones are missing from TCRdb's copy, which holds only in-frame ones; the method was immunoSEQ multiplex PCR. The repertoire has 100,000 to 150,000 clones, around 74% of them found once; the top ten carry 4.2%. The count of this clone is one. Its specificity is unknown. V dropped 7 bases and J dropped 6 bases, with 18 bases sitting between them. CDR3 length: 15 amino acids. Germline V gene lookup returns CDR1 MNHEY and CDR2 SVGAGI. Sequenced sample: PBMCs. The source of this sequence is a woman aged 45-65 years in good health and CMV-seropositive. V is TRBV6-5 and J is TRBJ2-2, with D possibly being TRBD2 (7 bases). CDR3 nucleotide sequence: TGTGCCAGCATCAACGACCGGGGGGCCTCCGGGGAGCTGTTTTTT. As protein: CASINDRGASGELFF.